The sequence of this T cell receptor (beta chain) was determined in a study of T cell repertoires and HLA-DP antigens. Study-level information: Versus self, one alloantigen differed at one groove amino acid, the other at around ten. DNA input averaged 218.4 ng in sorted CD137+CD4+ and roughly 1.2 ug in pre-culture CD4+. Study-wide points: Antigen presentation used HeLa cells, with total CD4+ cells responding.

Regarding this clone: Its target is unknown.

The V end was cut by 4 bases, the J end by 8 bases, with 18 bases between. The CDR3 is 15 amino acids. From germline, CDR1 is SGHRS and CDR2 YFSETQ. The PCR primers covered 54 TRBV and 13 TRBJ segments. The assay was immunoSEQ multiplex PCR, and TCRdb's table has in-frame clones only and misses some. The table records tens of thousands of clones, over 75% of them present only once. The sequencing sample was made of CD4+ T cells from PBMCs. The receptor was derived from a man aged 55-75 years in good health and CMV-seronegative. V usage is TRBV5-1 and J usage is TRBJ2-2; D perhaps matches TRBD1 (6 bases). CDR3 sequence reads: CASSNDRILLGELFF. The DNA of the CDR3 is TGCGCCAGCAGCAACGACAGGATCCTTTTAGGGGAGCTGTTTTTT.